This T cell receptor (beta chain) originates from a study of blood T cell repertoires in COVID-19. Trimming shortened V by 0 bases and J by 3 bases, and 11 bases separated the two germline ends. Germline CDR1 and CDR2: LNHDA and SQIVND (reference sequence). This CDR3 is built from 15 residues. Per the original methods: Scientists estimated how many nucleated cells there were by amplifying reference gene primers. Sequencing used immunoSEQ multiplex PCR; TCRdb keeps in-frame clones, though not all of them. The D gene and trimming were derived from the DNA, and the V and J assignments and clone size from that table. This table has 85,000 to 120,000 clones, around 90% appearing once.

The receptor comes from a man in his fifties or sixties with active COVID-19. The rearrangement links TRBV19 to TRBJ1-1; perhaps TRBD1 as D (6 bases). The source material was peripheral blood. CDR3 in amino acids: CASSIEGARDTEAFF. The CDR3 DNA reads TGTGCCAGTAGTATAGAGGGGGCGAGGGACACTGAAGCTTTCTTT.